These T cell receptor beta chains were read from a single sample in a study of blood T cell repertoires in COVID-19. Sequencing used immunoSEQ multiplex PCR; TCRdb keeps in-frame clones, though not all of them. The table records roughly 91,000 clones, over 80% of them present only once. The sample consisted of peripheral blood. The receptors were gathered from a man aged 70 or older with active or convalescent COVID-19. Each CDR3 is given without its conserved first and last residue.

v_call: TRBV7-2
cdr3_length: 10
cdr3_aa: ASSLVGGPQH

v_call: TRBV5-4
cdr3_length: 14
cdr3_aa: ASSRAPGGNQETQY

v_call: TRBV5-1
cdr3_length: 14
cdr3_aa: ASSMDGGRNTGELF

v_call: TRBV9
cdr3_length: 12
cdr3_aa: ASSGLPNDYGYT

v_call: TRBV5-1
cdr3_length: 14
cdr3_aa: ASSSRLAGGHNEQF

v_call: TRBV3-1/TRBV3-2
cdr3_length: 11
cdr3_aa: ASSRRGEDEQY

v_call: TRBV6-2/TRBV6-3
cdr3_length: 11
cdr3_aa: ASSPRGGRRFF

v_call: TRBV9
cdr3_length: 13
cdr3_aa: ASSVGQETNYGYT

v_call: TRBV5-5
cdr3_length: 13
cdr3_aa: ASSLVLQGNSPLH

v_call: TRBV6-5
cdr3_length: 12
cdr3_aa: ASRGGLGMGRYT

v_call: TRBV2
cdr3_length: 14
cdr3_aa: ASSGGGSSYNSPLH

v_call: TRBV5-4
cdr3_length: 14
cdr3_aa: ASSSKQGIESYEQY

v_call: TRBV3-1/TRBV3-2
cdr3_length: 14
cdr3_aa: ASSQTRDRNTDTQY

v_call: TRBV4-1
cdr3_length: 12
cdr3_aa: ASSRTDWGGELF

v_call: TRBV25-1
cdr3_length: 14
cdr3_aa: ASSDSNRGNGNTIY

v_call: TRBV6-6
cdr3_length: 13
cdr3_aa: ASSPGQTKTGELF

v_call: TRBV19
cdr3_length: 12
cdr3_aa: ASSPGGYNTEAF

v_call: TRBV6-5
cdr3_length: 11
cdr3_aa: ASSLEERQPQH

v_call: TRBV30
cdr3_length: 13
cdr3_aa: AWSVGQENTGELF

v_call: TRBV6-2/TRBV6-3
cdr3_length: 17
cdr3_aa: ASSYEGTGPIPGANVLT

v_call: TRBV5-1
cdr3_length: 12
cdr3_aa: ASSIESYNTEAF

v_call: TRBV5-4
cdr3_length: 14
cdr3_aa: VSSLGDRDFAGELF

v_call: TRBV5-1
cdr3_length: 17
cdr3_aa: ASSLGLAGGPSSYNEQF

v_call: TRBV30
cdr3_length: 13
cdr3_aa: AWSAQGFGSSEAF

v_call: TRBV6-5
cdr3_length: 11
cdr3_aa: ASRRPASYEQY

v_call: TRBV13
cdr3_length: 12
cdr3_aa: ASSLESGNSPLH

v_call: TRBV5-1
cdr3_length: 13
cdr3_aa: ASSSNLQGNYGYT

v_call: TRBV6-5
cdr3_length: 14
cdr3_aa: ASSYSNRVPEGGYT

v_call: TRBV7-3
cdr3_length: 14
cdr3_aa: ASSFDRPSGANVLT

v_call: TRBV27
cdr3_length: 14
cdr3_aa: ASSFSGGARVNTQY

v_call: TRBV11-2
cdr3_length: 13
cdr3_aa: ASSLSGGAYNEQF

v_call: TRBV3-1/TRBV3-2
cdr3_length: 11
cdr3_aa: ASSLRGSETQY

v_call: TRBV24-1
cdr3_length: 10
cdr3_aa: ATRGPVDTQY

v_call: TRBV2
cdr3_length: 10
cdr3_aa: ASSQGVSGYT

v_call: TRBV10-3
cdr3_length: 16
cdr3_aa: AISEGERDRGMNTEAF

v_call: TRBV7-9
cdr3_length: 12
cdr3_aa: ASSFSGGVSGYT

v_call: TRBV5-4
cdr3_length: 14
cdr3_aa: ASSLTLTGFGETQY

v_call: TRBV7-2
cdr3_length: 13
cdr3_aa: ASSLQDRSNYGYT

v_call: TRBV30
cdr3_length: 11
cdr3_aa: AWCRGGAETQY

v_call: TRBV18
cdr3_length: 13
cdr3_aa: ASSPQVEANQPQH

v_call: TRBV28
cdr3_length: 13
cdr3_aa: ASNAPGQGASGYT